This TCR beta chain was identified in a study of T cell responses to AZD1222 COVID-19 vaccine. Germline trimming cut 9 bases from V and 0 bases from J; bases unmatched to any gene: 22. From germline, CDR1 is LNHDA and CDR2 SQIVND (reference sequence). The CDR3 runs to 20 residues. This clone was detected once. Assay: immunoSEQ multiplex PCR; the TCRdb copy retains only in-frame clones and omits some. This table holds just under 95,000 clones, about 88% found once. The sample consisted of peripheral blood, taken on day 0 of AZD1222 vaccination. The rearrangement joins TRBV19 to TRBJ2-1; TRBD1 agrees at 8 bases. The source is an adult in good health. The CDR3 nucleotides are TGTGCCAGACAGGAATCCGCCGGGACAGGAGCCTTTTGCTCCTACAATGAGCAGTTCTTC. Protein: CARQESAGTGAFCSYNEQFF.